The 30 T cell receptor beta chains presented below share a single source sample, sequenced in a study of CD4 T cells in relation to SARS-CoV-2 and coronaviruses. Unexposed donor CD4+ T cells date from about 2011-2018, before the COVID-19 pandemic. CD4+ T cells were isolated from the cells after around eleven days of culture. Antigen specificity for these receptors is unknown. Data came from immunoSEQ multiplex PCR; TCRdb stores just in-frame clones and leaves some out. The table shows roughly 21,000 clones, with roughly 79% occurring only once. The sample taken for sequencing was CD4+ T cells from PBMCs, cultured in vitro. The receptors originated from a human donor in good health.

The gene calls are TRBV3-1 (or the pseudogene TRBV3-2) and TRBJ1-1; D is undetermined. V was shortened by 4 bases and J by 6 bases, with 6 bases between the two germline ends. CDR3 length: 11 residues. Germline V gene lookup returns CDR1 LGHDT and CDR2 YNNKEL (reference sequence). The CDR3 region has the DNA TGTGCCAGCAGCCGATTCGCTGAAGCTTTCTTT. This encodes CASSRFAEAFF.

CDR3: CASSQKRGVKKSPLHF. CDR3 sequence (DNA): TGTGCCAGCAGCCAAAAGAGGGGGGTAAAAAAATCACCCCTCCACTTT. This chain links TRBV13 with TRBJ1-6, with D possibly being TRBD1 (6 bases). V was pared by 5 bases and J by 10 bases, with 21 bases between. CDR1 and CDR2 (germline): PRHDT, FYEKMQ (reference sequence). The CDR3 length is 16 residues.

The rearrangement links TRBV5-1 to TRBJ2-5; D gene unclear. V lost 2 bases to trimming and J lost 1 base, with 9 bases between them. The germline V gene encodes CDR1 SGHRS and CDR2 YFSETQ. The CDR3 consists of 14 residues. The CDR3 sequence is CASSLIGSQETQYF. The CDR3 bases are TGCGCCAGCAGCTTAATCGGGTCCCAAGAGACCCAGTACTTC. Drawing the rest from reference TRBV5-1 and TRBJ2-5, the complete variable domain is KAGVTQTPRYLIKTRGQQVTLSCSPISGHRSVSWYQQTPGQGLQFLFEYFSETQRNKGNFPGRFSGRQFSNSRSEMNVSTLELGDSALYLCASSLIGSQETQYFGPGTRLLVL.

The chain uses TRBV2 and TRBJ2-7; 8 bases match TRBD2. Germline-derived CDR1 and CDR2 are SNHLY and FYNNEI. CDR3 length: 13 amino acids. The J segment lost 5 bases and the V segment lost 10 bases, leaving 10 bases of the junction unmatched. CDR3 region: CATTKAGVNEQYF. The CDR3 nucleotides read TGTGCCACCACGAAAGCGGGAGTCAACGAGCAGTACTTC.

The chain links TRBV18 to TRBJ1-4; a possible D gene is TRBD1 (6 bases). V lost 3 bases and J lost 5, with 10 bases in between. Germline lookup yields CDR1 KGHSH and CDR2 LQKENI. The CDR3 runs to 14 residues. This CDR3 is CASSPGAKNEKLFF. Written as DNA, the CDR3 is TGTGCCAGCTCACCGGGGGCGAAAAATGAAAAACTGTTTTTT.

This chain links TRBV7-8 with TRBJ2-7; 13 bases are a match to TRBD2. Trimming removed 3 bases from V and 2 bases from J; junction bases left unmatched: 1. Per the germline V gene, CDR1 is SGHVS and CDR2 is FQNEAQ. The CDR3 has 15 amino acids. The CDR3 is CASSFGLAGAYEQYF. CDR3 in DNA: TGTGCCAGCAGCTTCGGACTAGCGGGGGCCTACGAGCAGTACTTC.

The CDR3: CASERTLQETQYF. The CDR3 nucleotides read TGTGCCAGCGAACGGACTTTGCAAGAGACCCAGTACTTC. The chain links TRBV6-5 to TRBJ2-5, with a weak D call TRBD2 (5 bases). Germline-derived CDR1 and CDR2 are MNHEY and SVGAGI. The CDR3 contains 13 residues. V was trimmed by 8 bases and J by 2 bases, leaving 12 bases between them.

The rearrangement links TRBV5-4 to TRBJ1-2; 8 bases match TRBD1. The CDR3 runs to 16 residues. With V trimmed by 0 bases and J by 4 bases, 8 bases remained unmatched. The germline V gene encodes CDR1 SGHNT and CDR2 YYREEE (reference sequence). DNA of the CDR3: TGTGCCAGCAGCTTGGCCGGGCAGGGGGCAGGCTATGGCTACACCTTC. Residues: CASSLAGQGAGYGYTF.

V and J are TRBV7-3 and TRBJ1-2; perhaps TRBD1 as D (5 bases). The V gene's germline CDR1 is SGHTA and CDR2 FQGTGA. The CDR3 extends over 14 amino acids. Between the trimmed V and J ends, which lost 5 bases and 6 bases, there was a span of 16 bases. CDR3 sequence: CASSPGGGMDGYTF. As DNA, the CDR3 is TGTGCCAGCAGCCCTGGGGGGGGGATGGATGGCTACACCTTC.

The chain joins TRBV19 to TRBJ2-1, with D tentatively TRBD2 (5 bases). There are 15 residues in the CDR3. Trimming took off 5 bases at V and 0 bases at J, with 11 bases between the two ends. The germline V gene encodes CDR1 LNHDA and CDR2 SQIVND (reference sequence). The CDR3 DNA reads as TGTGCCAGTAGTCGGCCGGGGAGCTCCTACAATGAGCAGTTCTTC. It codes for CASSRPGSSYNEQFF.

In its sample, this clone was seen once. The V call is TRBV18, the J call TRBJ2-5; TRBD2 agrees at 8 bases. V was clipped by 4 bases and J by 5 bases; unmatched bases: 9. Germline CDR1 KGHSH, CDR2 LQKENI. There are 15 residues in the CDR3. CDR3 nucleotides: TGTGCCAGCTCACTTCCGAGCGGGAGTAAGGAGACCCAGTACTTC. Translated, it gives CASSLPSGSKETQYF.

This chain joins TRBV5-4 and TRBJ1-2, with 9 bases that match TRBD1. The germline CDR1 and CDR2 sequences are SGHNT and YYREEE (reference sequence). The V segment lost 3 bases and the J segment 11 bases; nucleotides outside the gene matches: 8. CDR3 size: 13 residues. The CDR3 region is CASSSGDRVWYTF. The CDR3 region has the DNA TGTGCCAGCAGCTCCGGGGACAGGGTTTGGTACACCTTC.

This chain links TRBV10-3 with TRBJ2-7, with D perhaps matching TRBD2 (5 bases). Trimming took 0 bases from V and 4 from J, leaving 10 bases between them. The CDR3 has 14 residues. From germline, CDR1 is ENHRY and CDR2 SYGVKD. The CDR3 nucleotides read TGTGCCATCAGTGAGTCGCCGAGGAGGTACGAGCAGTACTTC. Translated, it gives CAISESPRRYEQYF.

The chain employs TRBV2 and TRBJ2-5, with TRBD1 as a possible D gene (6 bases). Germline V gene lookup returns CDR1 SNHLY and CDR2 FYNNEI. Between the trimmed V and J ends, which lost 4 bases and 3 bases, there was a span of 12 bases. The CDR3 runs 14 residues. CDR3 residues: CASSVVQGKETQYF. DNA of the CDR3: TGTGCCAGCAGTGTTGTACAGGGCAAAGAGACCCAGTACTTC.

The chain combines TRBV4-2 with TRBJ1-1; D call uncertain. Germline CDR1 and CDR2: LGHNA and YNFKEQ. This CDR3 is 14 amino acids long. Trimming pared 1 base from V and 2 bases from J, leaving 8 bases between. CDR3 nucleotide sequence: TGTGCCAGCAGCCAAGCGGGCGCAAACACTGAAGCTTTCTTT. It is translated as CASSQAGANTEAFF.

The chain employs TRBV18 and TRBJ1-1, with a tentative D call TRBD1 (6 bases). CDR1 is KGHSH, CDR2 LQKENI, per germline. CDR3 length: 15 amino acids. Trimming removed 2 bases from V and 1 base from J, with 11 bases in between. CDR3 nucleotides: TGTGCCAGCTCACCAGGGGGGGCTGGGAACACTGAAGCTTTCTTT. This encodes CASSPGGAGNTEAFF.

This sequence joins TRBV7-9 and TRBJ1-3; no clear D. Trimming took 1 base from V and 2 from J, leaving 9 bases between them. CDR3 length: 15 residues. Germline values: CDR1 SEHNR, CDR2 FQNEAQ (reference sequence). The DNA of the CDR3 is TGTGCCAGCAGCTTAGGGTCAGTTACTGGAAACACCATATATTTT. This translates into CASSLGSVTGNTIYF. Together with reference TRBV7-9 and TRBJ1-3, the CDR3 gives the full variable domain: DTGVSQNPRHKITKRGQNVTFRCDPISEHNRLYWYRQTLGQGPEFLTYFQNEAQLEKSRLLSDRFSAERPKGSFSTLEIQRTEQGDSAMYLCASSLGSVTGNTIYFGEGSWLTVV.

There are a few counts of this clone. The chain is built from TRBV6-6 and TRBJ2-7, with D possibly being TRBD1 or TRBD2 (5 bases each). This CDR3 comprises 15 residues. Germline CDR1 is MNHNY and CDR2 is SVGAGI (reference sequence). Trimming cost V 2 bases and J 2 bases, with 13 bases left between them. CDR3 bases: TGTGCCAGCAGTTACGGGACCCCTCCAACCTACGAGCAGTACTTC. This gives the protein CASSYGTPPTYEQYF.

This clone was seen only once. This chain links TRBV7-3 with TRBJ2-1, with D maybe TRBD2 (5 bases). Between the trimmed V and J ends, which lost 0 bases and 0 bases, there was a span of 15 bases. Germline V gene data show CDR1 as SGHTA and CDR2 as FQGTGA. The CDR3 consists of 18 residues. The CDR3 coding sequence is TGTGCCAGCAGCTTAACGTTAGGTAGCGCGAGCTCCTACAATGAGCAGTTCTTC. This codes for CASSLTLGSASSYNEQFF.

The chain recombines TRBV28 with TRBJ2-1, with D uncertain. The CDR3 has 13 residues. Per the germline V gene, CDR1 is MDHEN and CDR2 is SYDVKM. V lost 5 bases and J lost 7, with 12 bases in between. CDR3 loop: CASSTPSLNEQFF. The DNA of the CDR3 is TGTGCCAGCAGTACACCTTCTTTGAATGAGCAGTTCTTC.

V and J are TRBV15 and TRBJ1-4, with a possible D match to TRBD1 (6 bases). CDR3 length: 19 amino acids. The germline V and J ends were trimmed by 1 base and 3 bases, with 21 bases remaining between them. The germline V gene has CDR1 LNHNV and CDR2 YYDKDF (reference sequence). CDR3 coding DNA: TGTGCCACCAGCAGAGGTCCAAAGTCGAACCCAGGGGCTAATGAAAAACTGTTTTTT. It yields the protein CATSRGPKSNPGANEKLFF.

The chain combines TRBV2 with TRBJ2-4, with 7 bases lining up with TRBD1. Germline-derived CDR1 and CDR2 are SNHLY and FYNNEI. The junction had 16 bases not matched to a gene; V was cut back by 7 bases and J by 1 base. The CDR3 is 18 residues long. CDR3 loop: CASTKIRGTEVAKNIQYF. The CDR3 DNA follows: TGTGCCAGCACGAAGATAAGAGGGACAGAAGTTGCCAAAAACATTCAGTACTTC.

This chain connects TRBV27 to TRBJ2-2, with 7 bases matching TRBD1. The ends lost 5 bases at V and 8 bases at J; junction bases unmatched: 5. Per germline, CDR1 MNHEY and CDR2 SMNVEV (reference sequence). The CDR3 runs to 13 residues. The CDR3 here is CASSGTGVGELFF. The CDR3 DNA is TGTGCCAGCAGTGGAACAGGGGTTGGGGAGCTGTTTTTT.

The V and J genes are TRBV5-5 and TRBJ1-5, with TRBD1 matching 10 bases. The CDR3 sequence is 13 residues long. V was pared by 7 bases and J by 7 bases, with 5 bases of the junction left unmatched. Germline V gives CDR1 SGHKS, CDR2 YYEKEE (reference sequence). CDR3 in amino acids: CASAGTGDQPQHF. In nucleotides, the CDR3 is TGTGCCAGCGCCGGGACAGGGGACCAGCCCCAGCATTTT. The whole variable domain, filled in from reference TRBV5-5 and TRBJ1-5, reads DAGVTQSPTHLIKTRGQQVTLRCSPISGHKSVSWYQQVLGQGPQFIFQYYEKEERGRGNFPDRFSARQFPNYSSELNVNALLLGDSALYLCASAGTGDQPQHFGDGTRLSIL.

This clone has a single count. The chain employs TRBV25-1 and TRBJ1-5; D ambiguous. V was shortened by 4 bases and J by 4 bases, with 8 bases between the two germline ends. Germline assignment: CDR1 MGHDK and CDR2 SYGVNS. The CDR3 runs to 13 residues. CDR3 sequence reads: CASSGEYNQPQHF. CDR3 bases: TGTGCCAGCAGTGGGGAATATAATCAGCCCCAGCATTTT. Combining the CDR3 with reference TRBV25-1 and TRBJ1-5 gives the whole variable domain EADIYQTPRYLVIGTGKKITLECSQTMGHDKMYWYQQDPGMELHLIHYSYGVNSTEKGDLSSESTVSRIRTEHFPLTLESARPSHTSQYLCASSGEYNQPQHFGDGTRLSIL.

This clone was seen once. The gene calls are TRBV28 and TRBJ2-7; tentative D call: TRBD2 (6 bases). There are 14 residues in the CDR3. The germline CDR1 and CDR2 sequences are MDHEN and SYDVKM. Trimming cost V 8 bases and J 0 bases, with 14 bases left between them. CDR3 residues: CASVKGSGSYEQYF. CDR3 DNA sequence: TGTGCCAGCGTTAAAGGTAGCGGCTCCTACGAGCAGTACTTC.

This chain uses TRBV11-2 with TRBJ2-7, with D perhaps TRBD2 (6 bases). The length of the CDR3 is 15 residues. V lost 1 base, J lost 6 bases, and 16 bases lay in between. CDR1 is SGHAT, CDR2 FQNNGV, per germline. The CDR3 here is CASSLAGLTRAEQYF. The CDR3 coding sequence is TGTGCCAGCAGCTTAGCGGGTCTGACTAGAGCCGAGCAGTACTTC. Looking up the rest from reference TRBV11-2 and TRBJ2-7 gives the full variable domain: EAGVAQSPRYKIIEKRQSVAFWCNPISGHATLYWYQQILGQGPKLLIQFQNNGVVDDSQLPKDRFSAERLKGVDSTLKIQPAKLEDSAVYLCASSLAGLTRAEQYFGPGTRLTVT.

The chain is built from TRBV2 and TRBJ1-1, with TRBD1 as a possible D gene (6 bases). Per the germline V gene, CDR1 is SNHLY and CDR2 is FYNNEI. This CDR3 is 16 amino acids long. Deletions cut 7 bases from V and 2 bases from J, with 20 bases between. CDR3 bases: TGTGCCAGCATCTCCGGGCAGGGGCTAGGAAACACTGAAGCTTTCTTT. It encodes CASISGQGLGNTEAFF.

The V and J genes are TRBV7-9 and TRBJ2-5, with 11 bases aligning to TRBD1. The CDR3 runs to 17 residues. V lost 1 base and J lost 5; bases outside the gene matches: 9. CDR1 is SEHNR and CDR2 is FQNEAQ in the germline V gene (reference sequence). The chain's CDR3 is CASSLVGTGGAEETQYF. The CDR3, as DNA: TGTGCCAGCAGCTTAGTCGGGACAGGGGGGGCGGAGGAGACCCAGTACTTC.

The rearrangement links TRBV14 to TRBJ2-2; either TRBD1 or TRBD2 may fit D (5 bases each). Germline V gene lookup returns CDR1 SGHDN and CDR2 FVKESK. V lost 0 bases and J 4 bases, leaving 18 bases between the germline ends. CDR3 size: 18 residues. The CDR3 DNA sequence: TGTGCCAGCAGCCAAGATCGGAAGGGGCGGGTAGGCACCGGGGAGCTGTTTTTT. Translated: CASSQDRKGRVGTGELFF.